This TCR beta chain derives from a study of OX40 agonist ivuxolimab in advanced cancers. The study in broad terms: Ivuxolimab was an agonistic, fully human IgG2 monoclonal antibody directed against OX40 (CD134), a costimulatory receptor. Intravenous ivuxolimab was administered to patients every 2 weeks at six dose levels: 0.01, 0.1, 0.3, 1.5, 3 and 10 mg/kg. Of the roughly 51 patients in dose escalation, around 20 had hepatocellular carcinoma, approximately 15 had melanoma, 9 had renal cell carcinoma and 9 had head and neck cancer. In the dose-escalation cohort, around four fifths of patients were male, and the mean age was approximately 60 years with a range of roughly 23 to 79. Patients were allowed to have had prior anti-PD-1, anti-PD-L1 or anti-CTLA-4 therapy, and 40% of the dose-escalation patients had been treated with checkpoint inhibitors. Partial responses occurred in three dose-escalation patients, of whom one had hepatocellular carcinoma and two had cutaneous melanoma. The purpose of peripheral TCRbeta sequencing was to test whether ivuxolimab changed TCR sequence diversity and led to clonal T-cell expansion. The paper describes the monotherapy dose-escalation part (N ≈ 52 patients) of the phase I trial of ivuxolimab. The paper as a whole reports these results and caveats: The antigen specificity of the peripheral T cells that underwent clonal expansion was not determined. In the 0.1-3.0 mg/kg groups, partial responders had among the lowest normalized peripheral clonal expansion, particularly in CD8+ T cells. At doses of 0.1 to 3.0 mg/kg, clonal expansion of both CD4+ and CD8+ T cells in blood was seen between baseline and week 6. Low levels of normalized T-cell clonal expansion were also seen in some nonresponding patients. On average, CD8+ T cells showed more expanded clones than CD4+ T cells after ivuxolimab.

The CDR3 covers 15 residues, taking in both the cysteine and the phenylalanine. The only DNA kept is the CDR3, 45 bases in frame from the first base. V is shortened by 2 bases, J by 6 bases, and the region joining them spans 13 bases. The CDR1 and CDR2 encoded by the germline V gene are KGHSH and LQKENI. In the case of this clone: Its antigen is unknown. No base qualities exist here, and no much larger clone lies one base off it.

The trial excluded patients who had a history of autoimmune disease or were on systemic immunosuppression. Peripheral blood for TCR sequencing was collected from all dose cohorts at baseline, on cycle 4 day 1, and on cycle 7 day 1. Samples came from an open-label, multicenter, first-in-human phase I dose-escalation trial of ivuxolimab. Adults with locally advanced or metastatic head and neck squamous cell, hepatocellular, melanoma or renal cell carcinoma were enrolled in the trial. Before TCR sequencing, CD4+ T cells and CD8+ T cells from peripheral blood were sorted into separate populations. Genomic DNA was isolated from the sorted cells so that the TCRbeta CDR3 region could be sequenced. The immunoSEQ Assay was used to sequence the TCRbeta CDR3 regions. Not all clones reach the TCRdb copy of this immuneACCESS table, which keeps in-frame sequences only. Checked studies attribute under half of the gap to unresolved V genes and leave the rest unexplained. A total of about 46,000 clones appear in this sample, over 75% of them only once. More than 1.5% of the sample comes from the top ten.

The sequence is built from TRBV18 and TRBJ1-4; the best D guess is TRBD1, with 6 bases matching. This TCR was recovered from an adult with an advanced solid tumor such as melanoma, head and neck, liver or kidney cancer. Sample: CD4+ or CD8+ T cells sorted from blood, taken in a trial of the OX40 agonist ivuxolimab. The DNA sequence is given as TGTGCCAGCTCACCAGGCGGGGGGGCTGATGAAAAACTGTTTTTT. This sequence encodes CASSPGGGADEKLFF.